The 27 T cell receptor beta chains below all came from one sample that was sequenced in a study of T cell repertoires in cytomegalovirus infection. TCRdb itself ran the reads through MiXCR, one entry per CDR3 protein. Among 150,000 to 200,000 distinct CDR3 sequences listed, approximately 18% were seen once. Sequenced material: CD8+ T cells from PBMCs. Receptors were obtained from a human donor in good health (CMV status not recorded). Some clones in this sample may be carry-over from other donors' samples.

There are many counts of this clonotype. The chain joins TRBV7-9 to TRBJ1-4; D is possibly TRBD1 (5 bases). The CDR3 length is 15 residues. Trimming removed 3 bases at V and 0 bases at J, with 8 bases between. CDR1 is SEHNR, CDR2 FQNEAQ, per germline (reference sequence). CDR3 bases: TGTGCCAGCAGCTTGGGGACGGCAACTAATGAAAAACTGTTTTTT. It encodes CASSLGTATNEKLFF.

This clonotype appeared a few times. The V and J genes are TRBV4-1 and TRBJ2-2, with no clear D. Per the germline V gene, CDR1 is MGHRA and CDR2 is YSYEKL. The CDR3 covers 12 residues. V gave up 1 base and J gave up 10 bases, with 7 bases separating them. The CDR3, as DNA: TGCGCCAGCAGCCAAGGCTTTATGGAGCTGTTTTTT. It translates to CASSQGFMELFF.

This clonotype appeared a few times. This rearrangement joins TRBV6-2 or TRBV6-3 to TRBJ2-1; no reliable D call. V lost 6 bases and J lost 11, with 23 bases in between. The CDR3 consists of 15 residues. CDR1 is MNHEY and CDR2 is SVGEGT in the germline V gene. CDR3: CASRGNTLNTPQQFF. CDR3 nucleotides: TGTGCCAGCAGAGGAAATACTCTAAATACTCCTCAGCAGTTCTTC.

This clonotype was picked up a small number of times. The chain carries TRBV11-2 and TRBJ2-3; no definite D call. The CDR3 runs 16 residues. The germline gives CDR1 SGHAT, CDR2 FQNNGV. V shed 0 bases and J shed 5 bases, with 15 bases lying between them. CDR3 in DNA: TGTGCCAGCAGCTTAGAGGAAGATTTCATTGGAGATACGCAGTATTTT. This gives the protein CASSLEEDFIGDTQYF.

The V call is TRBV6-9, the J call TRBJ2-2; 9 positions agree with TRBD1. V dropped 6 bases and J dropped 4; count of bases not matched to a gene: 9. Per the germline V gene, CDR1 is MNHGY and CDR2 is SVAAGI. The CDR3 has 16 amino acids. The CDR3 is CASRAGDRVSTGELFF. The DNA for the CDR3 is TGTGCCAGCAGGGCCGGGGACAGGGTGAGCACCGGGGAGCTGTTTTTT.

This clonotype was recorded a few times. The V gene is TRBV27, the J gene TRBJ2-3; D remains ambiguous. The CDR3 totals 11 residues. CDR1 is MNHEY and CDR2 is SMNVEV in the germline V gene (reference sequence). Trimming pared 7 bases from V and 1 base from J, leaving 3 bases between. The CDR3 protein is CASKRTDTQYF. CDR3 in DNA: TGTGCCAGCAAGCGCACAGATACGCAGTATTTT.

This chain joins TRBV12-3 or TRBV12-4 and TRBJ2-3; 7 bases match TRBD1. V lost 1 base, J lost 3 bases, and 4 bases stayed unmatched. The CDR3 is 15 residues long. The CDR3 DNA reads as TGTGCCAGCAGTTTAGATTGGGACAGAACAGATACGCAGTATTTT. Translating gives CASSLDWDRTDTQYF.

The table lists this clonotype with a count of one. This chain uses TRBV4-1 with TRBJ2-2; D is perhaps TRBD1 or TRBD2 (5 bases each). Germline assignment: CDR1 MGHRA and CDR2 YSYEKL. There are 17 residues in the CDR3. Trimming removed 0 bases at V and 7 bases at J, with 18 bases between. The CDR3, as DNA: TGCGCCAGCAGCCAAGAAATTGCCTGGGGGTTGAGCGGGGAGCTGTTTTTT. It encodes CASSQEIAWGLSGELFF.

This clonotype has just a few counts. The chain links TRBV27 to TRBJ2-1; D gene unclear. With 5 bases removed from V and 1 base from J, the gap between germline ends came to 6 bases. The CDR3 has 13 residues. Looked up from germline, CDR1 is MNHEY and CDR2 is SMNVEV (reference sequence). The CDR3 sequence: CASSLQSYNEQFF. CDR3 sequence (DNA): TGTGCCAGCAGTCTGCAATCCTACAATGAGCAGTTCTTC.

This clonotype was seen more than once but under ten times. The CDR3 region has the DNA TGTGCCAGCAGCCGCCAAAGAGCAACTAATGAAAAACTGTTTTTT. It yields the protein CASSRQRATNEKLFF. The chain carries TRBV7-9 and TRBJ1-4; D call uncertain. The ends were cut back, 5 bases at V and 0 bases at J, with 10 bases in the middle. The germline V gene has CDR1 SEHNR and CDR2 FQNEAQ (reference sequence). There are 15 residues in the CDR3.

The J gene is TRBJ2-7, the V gene TRBV10-3, with D possibly being TRBD1 or TRBD2 (5 bases each). The CDR3 is 14 residues long. V was clipped by 10 bases and J by 0 bases, with 16 bases between them. Germline V gene sequence: CDR1 ENHRY, CDR2 SYGVKD. DNA for the CDR3: TGTGCCACCATGGGGACGGATATCTCCTACGAGCAGTACTTC. This translates into CATMGTDISYEQYF.

The chain employs TRBV20-1 and TRBJ2-7; unclear D gene. The V gene's germline CDR1 is DFQATT and CDR2 SNEGSKA (reference sequence). CDR3 length: 12 residues. Trimming took off 2 bases at V and 0 bases at J, with 5 bases between the two ends. The CDR3 spells CSARNLSYEQYF. For the CDR3, the DNA is TGCAGTGCTAGAAACCTCTCCTACGAGCAGTACTTC.

This clonotype was seen repeatedly, ten times or more. The chain couples TRBV7-2 to TRBJ1-2, with a weak D call TRBD1 (5 bases). Germline CDR1 and CDR2: SGHTA and FQGNSA. V lost 2 bases and J 2 bases, leaving 15 bases between the germline ends. CDR3 length equals 16 residues. CDR3 sequence: CASSLLRGEGNYGYTF. Here the CDR3 DNA reads TGTGCCAGCAGCTTACTCAGAGGGGAGGGGAACTATGGCTACACCTTC.

This clonotype appeared a few times. The rearrangement joins TRBV28 to TRBJ1-6, with 10 bases matching TRBD1. In germline, CDR1 is MDHEN, CDR2 SYDVKM. This CDR3 comprises 14 residues. The V gene end was trimmed by 6 bases and the J gene end by 7 bases; junction bases not matched to a gene: 3. CDR3 sequence reads: CASRSGQGNSPLHF. CDR3 bases: TGTGCCAGCAGATCGGGACAGGGGAATTCACCCCTCCACTTT.

This clonotype has just a few counts. The junction does not match germline at one end; this may be a read error. The rearrangement joins TRBV11-2 to TRBJ2-5; possibly TRBD2 for D (7 bases). The germline CDR1 and CDR2 sequences are SGHAT and FQNNGV. This CDR3 has 17 residues. CDR3 sequence (DNA): TGTGCTAGCAGCTTAGAGGGGGGAGGGGAGTGGCAAGAGACCCAGTACTTC. Translated: CASSLEGGGEWQETQYF. Full variable domain (remainder filled in from reference TRBV11-2 and TRBJ2-5): EAGVAQSPRYKIIEKRQSVAFWCNPISGHATLYWYQQILGQGPKLLIQFQNNGVVDDSQLPKDRFSAERLKGVDSTLKIQPAKLEDSAVYLCASSLEGGGEWQETQYFGPGTRLLVL.

This clonotype was counted many times. The chain has TRBV7-9 and TRBJ2-7; 8 nucleotides line up with TRBD1. V was clipped by 5 bases and J by 6 bases; unmatched bases: 12. Germline lookup yields CDR1 SEHNR and CDR2 FQNEAQ (reference sequence). The CDR3 totals 15 residues. CDR3 residues: CASSQEPGGRGEQYF. The CDR3 DNA follows: TGTGCCAGCAGCCAAGAACCAGGGGGCCGTGGCGAGCAGTACTTC.

V gene TRBV7-9 combines with J gene TRBJ2-2; D unclear. The V gene lost 8 bases and the J gene lost 1 base, with 8 bases spanning the gap. Per germline, CDR1 SEHNR and CDR2 FQNEAQ (reference sequence). The CDR3 spans 13 residues. Here the CDR3 DNA reads TGTGCCAGCGCCGTGGAGAACACCGGGGAGCTGTTTTTT. Translating it yields CASAVENTGELFF.

V and J are TRBV19 and TRBJ1-1; possibly TRBD1 for D (5 bases). Trimming removed 5 bases at V and 4 bases at J, with 11 bases between. This CDR3 is built from 13 residues. From germline, CDR1 is LNHDA and CDR2 SQIVND (reference sequence). This chain's CDR3 is CASSGGAFTEAFF. The DNA of the CDR3 is TGTGCCAGTAGTGGAGGGGCGTTCACTGAAGCTTTCTTT.

The table lists this clonotype with a few counts. The rearrangement uses TRBV7-9 and TRBJ1-1; 7 bases align to TRBD1. Trimming cost V 5 bases and J 3 bases; bases outside gene matches: 15. The CDR3 totals 17 residues. Germline V gene sequence: CDR1 SEHNR, CDR2 FQNEAQ (reference sequence). CDR3 nucleotides: TGTGCCAGCAGCCACACCGAAAGACAGGGACGGGACACTGAAGCTTTCTTT. Amino acid sequence: CASSHTERQGRDTEAFF.

This clonotype was detected only a few times. The chain combines TRBV14 with TRBJ2-7; tentatively, D is TRBD1 or TRBD2 (6 bases each). CDR1 is SGHDN, CDR2 FVKESK, per germline. The CDR3 contains 13 residues. V lost 4 bases and J 4 bases, leaving 11 bases between the germline ends. CDR3 bases: TGTGCCAGCAGCCCTTGGGGGGCGTACGAGCAGTACTTC. Its translation: CASSPWGAYEQYF.

The chain's CDR3 is CASSLQGFYQPQHF. The CDR3, as DNA: TGTGCCAGCAGTTTACAGGGGTTCTATCAGCCCCAGCATTTT. The chain uses TRBV6-2 or TRBV6-3 and TRBJ1-5, with TRBD1 matching 7 bases. The CDR3 spans 14 residues. J was trimmed by 5 bases and V by 4 bases; bases with no gene match: 5. Germline V gene sequence: CDR1 MNHEY, CDR2 SVGEGT.

The J gene is TRBJ1-2, the V gene TRBV12-3 or TRBV12-4; D is perhaps TRBD1 (6 bases). The CDR3 has 14 residues. With 5 bases removed from V and 4 bases from J, the gap between germline ends came to 14 bases. CDR3 residues: CASSPQQGIYGYTF. DNA for the CDR3: TGTGCCAGCAGTCCCCAACAGGGAATCTATGGCTACACCTTC.

This sequence joins TRBV12-3 or TRBV12-4 and TRBJ2-1, with D maybe TRBD2 (6 bases). The CDR3 is 15 amino acids. The ends were cut back, 7 bases at V and 12 bases at J, with 25 bases in the middle. The CDR3 sequence is CASILGGLPRSGQFF. In nucleotides, the CDR3 is TGTGCCAGCATCCTTGGGGGACTGCCCCGGTCCGGGCAGTTCTTC.

V and J are TRBV6-2 or TRBV6-3 and TRBJ2-7; D may be TRBD1 or TRBD2 (5 bases each). CDR1 is MNHEY and CDR2 is SVGEGT in the germline V gene. There are 14 residues in the CDR3. V was pared by 6 bases and J by 5 bases, with 17 bases between. The chain's CDR3 is CASRPPRESDEQYF. The CDR3 nucleotides read TGTGCCAGCAGACCCCCCAGGGAGTCGGACGAGCAGTACTTC.

This clonotype was counted only a few times. The chain combines TRBV7-9 with TRBJ2-1; D is possibly TRBD2 (6 bases). The CDR3 totals 16 residues. Trimming left V 4 bases short and J 4 bases short, with 17 bases between. In germline, CDR1 is SEHNR, CDR2 FQNEAQ (reference sequence). CDR3 nucleotides: TGTGCCAGCAGCTCTATACCAGGTCTAGCGTACAATGAGCAGTTCTTC. Translation gives CASSSIPGLAYNEQFF.

This chain uses TRBV2 with TRBJ2-7, with a possible D match to TRBD1 (5 bases). Trimming left V 1 base short and J 5 bases short, with 15 bases between. The CDR3 consists of 15 residues. CDR1 SNHLY and CDR2 FYNNEI come from the germline V gene. The CDR3 loop reads CASSEEVGRVDEQYF. CDR3 DNA sequence: TGTGCCAGCAGTGAAGAGGTGGGCAGGGTGGACGAGCAGTACTTC.

The J gene is TRBJ2-1, the V gene TRBV11-2; 7 nucleotides line up with TRBD2. Germline V gene data show CDR1 as SGHAT and CDR2 as FQNNGV. J gave up 4 bases and V 3 bases, and 6 bases lay outside the gene matches. The CDR3 is 15 amino acids. The CDR3, as DNA: TGTGCCAGCAGCTTCGAGTCGGGGGGTTACAATGAGCAGTTCTTC. It translates to CASSFESGGYNEQFF.